The 5 T cell receptor beta chains given below trace back to one sample, sequenced in a study of OX40 agonist ivuxolimab in advanced cancers. Measured with immunoSEQ multiplex PCR; TCRdb has only the in-frame clones, and not every one. The sample contains about 34,000 clones, approximately 91% of which appear only once. The starting material was CD4+ or CD8+ T cells sorted from blood, obtained in a trial of the OX40 agonist ivuxolimab. Receptor source: an adult with an advanced solid tumor such as melanoma, head and neck, liver or kidney cancer.

The V gene is TRBV7-3, the J gene TRBJ2-5; no reliable D call. CDR3 length: 13 residues. CDR1 and CDR2 (germline): SGHTA, FQGTGA. Trimming left V 2 bases short and J 5 bases short, with 9 bases between. The CDR3 bases are TGTGCCAGCAGCTTACACCAGAAGGAGACCCAGTACTTC. Its translation is CASSLHQKETQYF.

Regarding this clone: The same CDR3 also results from other DNA sequences found in this sample. The chain is built from TRBV13 and TRBJ1-1; 10 nucleotides agree with TRBD1. The CDR3 length is 15 residues. The V gene's germline CDR1 is PRHDT and CDR2 FYEKMQ (reference sequence). The ends lost 5 bases at V and 0 bases at J; junction bases unmatched: 3. As DNA, the CDR3 is TGTGCCAGCAGCGAGACAGGGGGCTTGAACACTGAAGCTTTCTTT. Residues: CASSETGGLNTEAFF.

V and J are TRBV15 and TRBJ1-6; 10 bases are shared with TRBD1. Germline lookup yields CDR1 LNHNV and CDR2 YYDKDF (reference sequence). This CDR3 is built from 15 residues. The V gene end was trimmed by 2 bases and the J gene end by 8 bases; junction bases not matched to a gene: 3. DNA for the CDR3: TGTGCCACCAGCAGAAGGGGACAGGGGCATTCACCCCTCCACTTT. Amino acids: CATSRRGQGHSPLHF.

The chain is built from TRBV2 and TRBJ2-3; D is uncertain. The CDR3 runs to 12 residues. With 3 bases removed from V and 5 bases from J, the gap between germline ends came to 6 bases. In germline, CDR1 is SNHLY, CDR2 FYNNEI. As DNA, the CDR3 is TGTGCCAGCAGTGAGGGTAGAGATACGCAGTATTTT. The encoded protein is CASSEGRDTQYF.

This sequence joins TRBV15 and TRBJ1-2, with D tentatively TRBD1 (5 bases). Germline V gene data show CDR1 as LNHNV and CDR2 as YYDKDF (reference sequence). V was clipped by 0 bases and J by 0 bases, with 8 bases between them. The CDR3 spans 15 residues. Written as DNA, the CDR3 is TGTGCCACCAGCAGAGAGACAGTCCCTAACTATGGCTACACCTTC. Encoded protein: CATSRETVPNYGYTF.